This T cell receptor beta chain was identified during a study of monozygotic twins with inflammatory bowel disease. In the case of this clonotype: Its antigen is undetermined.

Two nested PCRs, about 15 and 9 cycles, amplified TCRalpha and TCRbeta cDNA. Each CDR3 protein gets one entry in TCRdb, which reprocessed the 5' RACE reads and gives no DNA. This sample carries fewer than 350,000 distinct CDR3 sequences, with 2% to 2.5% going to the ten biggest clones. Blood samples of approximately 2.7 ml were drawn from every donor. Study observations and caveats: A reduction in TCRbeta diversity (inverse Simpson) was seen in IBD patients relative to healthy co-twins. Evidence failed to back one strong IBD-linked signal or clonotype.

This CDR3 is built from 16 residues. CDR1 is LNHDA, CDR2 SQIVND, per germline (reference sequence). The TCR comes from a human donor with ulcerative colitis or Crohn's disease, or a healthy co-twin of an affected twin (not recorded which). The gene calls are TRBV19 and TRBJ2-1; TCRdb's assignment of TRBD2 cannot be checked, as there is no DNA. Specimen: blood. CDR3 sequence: CASKNDLGARSNEQFF.